This T cell receptor (beta chain) appears in the sequencing data of a study of T-cell memory formation after mild COVID-19. Findings and limits, study-wide: Second-wave clones peaking on day 37 lacked confirmed SARS-CoV-2 specificity. Day 15 to 85 contractors were CD4/CD8 balanced; later expanders leaned CD4+. Most CD4+ clones that shrank were in CM and EM, while CD8+ ones turned up in EMRA.

The TCR alpha and TCR beta cDNA libraries, bearing sample barcodes and UMIs, were generated by 5'RACE using constant-segment primers. TCRdb called the 5' RACE reads again in MiXCR, with one record for every CDR3 protein. Altogether 200,000 to 300,000 distinct CDR3 sequences are present, approximately 15% being singletons, with the ten largest covering 2.1%. This clonotype was counted a few times. The antigen is unknown. The CDR3 loop spans 15 amino acids. Germline V lookup: CDR1 SEHNR, CDR2 FQNEAQ (reference sequence). The ends were cut back, 1 base at V and 3 bases at J, with 13 bases in the middle. Sequencing used PBMCs or a T cell subset sorted from them (not recorded which). The receptor was derived from an adult woman who had mild COVID-19 (a few samples of this study predate the infection). Cell type and time point are not known. The chain couples TRBV7-9 to TRBJ2-7, with D unresolved. The CDR3: CASSLGKPSNYEQYF. The DNA of the CDR3 is TGTGCCAGCAGCTTAGGAAAACCTTCCAACTACGAGCAGTACTTC.